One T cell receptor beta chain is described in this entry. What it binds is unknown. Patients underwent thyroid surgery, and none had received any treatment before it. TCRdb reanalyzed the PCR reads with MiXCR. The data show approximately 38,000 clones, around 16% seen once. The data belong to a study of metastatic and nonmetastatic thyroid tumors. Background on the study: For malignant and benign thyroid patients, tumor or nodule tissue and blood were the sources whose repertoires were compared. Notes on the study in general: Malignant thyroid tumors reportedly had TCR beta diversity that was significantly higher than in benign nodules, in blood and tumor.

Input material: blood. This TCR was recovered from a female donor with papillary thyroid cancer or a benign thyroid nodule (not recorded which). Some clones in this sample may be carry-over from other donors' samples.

CDR3 sequence: CASSLPAGGIGQPQHF. CDR3 nucleotide sequence: TGTGCCAGCAGTTTACCAGCAGGGGGCATAGGTCAGCCCCAGCATTTT. The chain recombines TRBV12-3 or TRBV12-4 with TRBJ1-5, with 8 bases that match TRBD1. The V segment lost 2 bases and the J segment 6 bases; nucleotides outside the gene matches: 9. The CDR3 sequence is 16 residues long.